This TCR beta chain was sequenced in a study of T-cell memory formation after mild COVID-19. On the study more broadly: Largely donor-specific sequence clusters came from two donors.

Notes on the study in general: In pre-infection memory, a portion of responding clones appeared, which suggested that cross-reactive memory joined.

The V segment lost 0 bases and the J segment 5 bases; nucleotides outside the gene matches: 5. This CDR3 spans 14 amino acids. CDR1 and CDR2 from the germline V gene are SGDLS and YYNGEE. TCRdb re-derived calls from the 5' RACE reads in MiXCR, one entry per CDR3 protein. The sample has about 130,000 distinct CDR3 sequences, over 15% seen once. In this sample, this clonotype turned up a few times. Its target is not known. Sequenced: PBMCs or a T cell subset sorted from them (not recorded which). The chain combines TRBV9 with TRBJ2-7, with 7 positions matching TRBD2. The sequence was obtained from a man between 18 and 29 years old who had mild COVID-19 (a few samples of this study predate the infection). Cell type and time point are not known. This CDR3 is CASSVASGRDEQYF. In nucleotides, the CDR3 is TGTGCCAGCAGCGTAGCGTCAGGGAGGGACGAGCAGTACTTC.